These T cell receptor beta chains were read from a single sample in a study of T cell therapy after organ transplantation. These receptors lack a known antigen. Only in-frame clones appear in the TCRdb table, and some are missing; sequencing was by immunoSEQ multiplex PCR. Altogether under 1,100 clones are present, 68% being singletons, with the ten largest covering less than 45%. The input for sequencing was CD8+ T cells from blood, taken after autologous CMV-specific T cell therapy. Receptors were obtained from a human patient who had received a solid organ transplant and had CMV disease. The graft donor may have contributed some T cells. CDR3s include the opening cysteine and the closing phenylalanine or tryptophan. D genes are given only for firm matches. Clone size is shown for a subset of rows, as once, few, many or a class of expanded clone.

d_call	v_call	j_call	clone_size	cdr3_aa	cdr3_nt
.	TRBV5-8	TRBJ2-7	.	CASSLKQGRVEQYF	TGTGCCAGCAGCTTGAAACAGGGAAGGGTCGAGCAGTACTTC
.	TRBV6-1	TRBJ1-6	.	CASSSTPVTNSPLHF	TGTGCCAGCAGTTCAACCCCGGTGACCAATTCACCCCTCCACTTT
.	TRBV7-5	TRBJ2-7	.	CASLPLWSQYSYEQYF	TGTGCCAGCCTCCCCCTTTGGAGTCAGTACTCCTACGAGCAGTACTTC
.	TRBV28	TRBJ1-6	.	CASSPISLQLSYNSPLHF	TGTGCCAGCAGTCCGATTTCGTTGCAGCTCTCCTATAATTCACCCCTCCACTTT
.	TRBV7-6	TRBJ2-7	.	CASLPLWSQYSYEQYF	TGTGCCAGCCTCCCCCTTTGGAGTCAGTACTCCTACGAGCAGTACTTC
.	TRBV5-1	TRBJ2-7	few	CASSLRDKRYEQYF	TGCGCCAGCAGCCTCCGGGACAAACGATACGAGCAGTACTTC
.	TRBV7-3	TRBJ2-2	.	CASSFPAGGWDTGELFF	TGTGCCAGCAGCTTCCCCGCAGGGGGGTGGGACACCGGGGAGCTGTTTTTT
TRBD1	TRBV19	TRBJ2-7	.	CASSTPPGQLNYEQYF	TGTGCCAGTAGTACCCCGCCGGGACAGCTAAACTACGAGCAGTACTTC
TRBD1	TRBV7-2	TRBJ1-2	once	CASSLVAGTGGNYGYTF	TGTGCCAGCAGCTTAGTTGCGGGGACAGGGGGCAACTATGGCTACACCTTC
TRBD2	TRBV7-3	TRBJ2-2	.	CASSLPTGRGVTGELFF	TGTGCCAGCAGCCTCCCGACGGGACGGGGGGTCACCGGGGAGCTGTTTTTT
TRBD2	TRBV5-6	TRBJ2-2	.	CASTNPTSGENTGELFF	TGTGCCAGCACCAACCCAACTAGCGGGGAGAACACCGGGGAGCTGTTTTTT
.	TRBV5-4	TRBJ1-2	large	CASSFATEVFYGYTF	TGTGCCAGCAGCTTCGCGACAGAGGTTTTTTATGGCTACACCTTC
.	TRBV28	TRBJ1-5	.	CASTYMGLSNQPQHF	TGTGCCAGCACCTACATGGGGCTCAGCAATCAGCCCCAGCATTTT
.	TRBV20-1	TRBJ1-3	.	CSASRGNTIYF	TGCAGTGCTAGTCGGGGAAACACCATATATTTT
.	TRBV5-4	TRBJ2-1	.	CASSLEGVGGEQFF	TGTGCCAGCAGCCTCGAAGGGGTGGGAGGTGAGCAGTTCTTC
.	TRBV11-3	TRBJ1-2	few	CASSSSTPGYTF	TGTGCCAGCAGCTCATCGACACCTGGCTACACCTTC